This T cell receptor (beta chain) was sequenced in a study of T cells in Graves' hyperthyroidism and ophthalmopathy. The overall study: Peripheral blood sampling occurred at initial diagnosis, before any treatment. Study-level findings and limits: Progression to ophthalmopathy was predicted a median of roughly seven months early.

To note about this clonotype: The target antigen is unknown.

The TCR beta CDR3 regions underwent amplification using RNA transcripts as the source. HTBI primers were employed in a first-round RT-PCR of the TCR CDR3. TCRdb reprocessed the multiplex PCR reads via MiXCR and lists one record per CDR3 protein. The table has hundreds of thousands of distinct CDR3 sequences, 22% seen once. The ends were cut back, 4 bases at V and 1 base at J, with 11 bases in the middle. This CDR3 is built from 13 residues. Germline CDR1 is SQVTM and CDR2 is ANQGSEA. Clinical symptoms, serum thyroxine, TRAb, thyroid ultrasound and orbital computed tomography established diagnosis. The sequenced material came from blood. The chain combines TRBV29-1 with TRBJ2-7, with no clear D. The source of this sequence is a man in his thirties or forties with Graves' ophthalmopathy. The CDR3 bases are TGCAGCGTTGCGACTGCATTTTCCTACGAGCAGTACTTC. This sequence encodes CSVATAFSYEQYF.